These 4 T cell receptor beta chains were all obtained from the same sample, sequenced in a study of human T cells and chemical hapten exposure. This sample's time point: pre-sensitization, week 0. Treatment specified: therapeutic diphenylcyclopropenone sensitization with weekly scalp DPC. Each CDR3 protein is one row after TCRdb ran MiXCR on the RACE reads. The data contain approximately 52,000 distinct CDR3 sequences, 8.5% to 10% of them singletons. The sequenced sample was whole blood, obtained in connection with sensitization to the hapten diphenylcyclopropenone (DPC). The receptors were gathered from a middle-aged woman with alopecia areata. Some clones in this sample may be carry-over from other donors' samples.

This clonotype was detected many times. The chain couples TRBV5-1 to TRBJ1-1; D remains ambiguous. Germline-derived CDR1 and CDR2 are SGHRS and YFSETQ. The CDR3 has 13 residues. Trimming left V 4 bases short and J 4 bases short, with 11 bases between. The CDR3 is CASSNTETTEAFF. The CDR3 DNA follows: TGCGCCAGCAGCAATACAGAGACCACTGAAGCTTTCTTT.

This clonotype was detected many times. The chain is built from TRBV20-1 and TRBJ2-5; a possible D gene is TRBD2 (7 bases). The CDR3 spans 14 residues. Germline CDR1 DFQATT, CDR2 SNEGSKA (reference sequence). V lost 3 bases, J lost 1 base, and 12 bases lay in between. The CDR3 coding sequence is TGCAGTGCTAGGAAAGGGGGGGGCCAAGAGACCCAGTACTTC. The encoded protein is CSARKGGGQETQYF.

This clonotype came up a few times. J is TRBJ2-3 and V is TRBV27; 14 bases agree with TRBD2. V lost 2 bases and J lost 4; bases outside the gene matches: 5. The V gene's germline CDR1 is MNHEY and CDR2 SMNVEV (reference sequence). This CDR3 comprises 17 residues. Here the CDR3 DNA reads TGTGCCAGCAGTTTAAGACTAGCGGGGGGGCTCGCAGATACGCAGTATTTT. Translating it yields CASSLRLAGGLADTQYF.

This clonotype came up a few times. The chain couples TRBV27 to TRBJ2-5, with a weak D call TRBD2 (5 bases). This CDR3 region has 16 residues. Germline CDR1 MNHEY, CDR2 SMNVEV (reference sequence). V lost 2 bases and J 0 bases, leaving 13 bases between the germline ends. Here the CDR3 reads CASSLTGFNYQETQYF. CDR3 nucleotide sequence: TGTGCCAGCAGTTTAACGGGGTTCAACTACCAAGAGACCCAGTACTTC.